Listed below are T cell receptor beta chains from one sample, sequenced in a study of blood T cell repertoires in COVID-19. Method: immunoSEQ multiplex PCR; TCRdb's copy keeps in-frame clones and lacks some. The sample lists 220,000 or so clones, around 90% seen once, with about 16% in the top ten. Sequenced input: PBMCs or T cells enriched from blood (not recorded which). Source of these receptors: a young man who had been exposed to COVID-19. Each CDR3 is given with its conserved first and last residue. D genes are given only for firm matches. Size is stated for part of the rows, as once, few or many counts, or as a class when the clone is expanded.

>TRBJ2-3|-|TRBV5-1|-
CASSSGSAGTDTQYF
TGCGCCAGCAGCTCCGGAAGTGCGGGCACAGATACGCAGTATTTT
>TRBJ1-6|once|TRBV6-4|TRBD1
CASSDSDRDSYNSPLHF
TGTGCCAGCAGTGACTCGGACAGGGACTCCTATAATTCACCCCTCCACTTT
>TRBJ1-6|-|TRBV6-1|TRBD1
CASSGPGQGASGYSPLHF
TGTGCCAGCAGTGGACCGGGACAGGGGGCTTCGGGGTATTCACCCCTCCACTTT
>TRBJ2-5|-|TRBV5-4|-
CASSSTQVVGGETQYF
TGTGCCAGCAGCTCTACACAGGTGGTGGGAGGAGAGACCCAGTACTTC
>TRBJ1-4|-|TRBV12-3/TRBV12-4|-
CASSGGVGEKLFF
TGTGCCAGCAGTGGGGGGGTCGGCGAAAAACTGTTTTTT
>TRBJ2-2|-|TRBV7-6|TRBD2
CASSLGGAVSGELFF
TGTGCCAGCAGCCTCGGGGGGGCCGTTTCCGGGGAGCTGTTTTTT
>TRBJ1-5|-|TRBV5-1|-
CASRSRGGRPSNQPQHF
TGCGCCAGCAGGTCCCGCGGGGGGCGCCCCAGCAATCAGCCCCAGCATTTT
>TRBJ2-7|-|TRBV4-1|-
CASSQVRGMAEQYF
TGCGCCAGCAGCCAAGTACGCGGTATGGCCGAGCAGTACTTC
>TRBJ1-5|-|TRBV4-1|TRBD1
CASSQGTGIYQPQHF
TGCGCCAGCAGCCAAGGGACAGGTATCTATCAGCCCCAGCATTTT
>TRBJ2-7|few|TRBV27|TRBD1
CASSLYYGGQGLGREQYF
TGTGCCAGCAGTTTATATTATGGGGGACAGGGGCTTGGGCGCGAGCAGTACTTC
>TRBJ1-4|once|TRBV2|-
CASSVDGGRRGKLFF
TGTGCCAGCAGTGTCGATGGCGGCAGGAGGGGAAAACTGTTTTTT
>TRBJ1-2|-|TRBV9|-
CASSVGGIGYGYTF
TGTGCCAGCAGCGTAGGCGGCATTGGCTATGGCTACACCTTC
>TRBJ1-3|-|TRBV7-2|-
CASSAFVSSGNTIYF
TGTGCCAGCAGCGCATTTGTCAGCTCTGGAAACACCATATATTTT
>TRBJ1-4|-|TRBV2|-
CASNSAGVNEKLFF
TGTGCCAGCAATTCGGCAGGGGTGAATGAAAAACTGTTTTTT